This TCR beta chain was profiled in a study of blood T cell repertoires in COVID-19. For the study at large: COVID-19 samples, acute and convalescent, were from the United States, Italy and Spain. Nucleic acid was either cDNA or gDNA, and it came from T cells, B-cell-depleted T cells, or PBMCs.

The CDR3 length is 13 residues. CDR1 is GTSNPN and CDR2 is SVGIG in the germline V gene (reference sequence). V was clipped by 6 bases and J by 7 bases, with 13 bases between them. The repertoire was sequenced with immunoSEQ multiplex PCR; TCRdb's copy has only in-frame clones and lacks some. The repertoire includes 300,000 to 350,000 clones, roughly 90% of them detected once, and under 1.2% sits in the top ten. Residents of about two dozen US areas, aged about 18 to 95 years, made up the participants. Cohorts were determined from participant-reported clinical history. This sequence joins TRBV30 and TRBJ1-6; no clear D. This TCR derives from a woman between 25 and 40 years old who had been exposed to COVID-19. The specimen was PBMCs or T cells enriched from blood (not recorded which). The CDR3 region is CACSGDGNSPLHF. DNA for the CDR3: TGTGCCTGCTCCGGGGATGGCAATTCACCCCTCCACTTT. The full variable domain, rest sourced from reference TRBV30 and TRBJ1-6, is SQTIHQWPATLVQPVGSPLSLECTVEGTSNPNLYWYRQAAGRGLQLLFYSVGIGQISSEVPQNLSASRPQDRQFILSSKKLLLSDSGFYLCACSGDGNSPLHFGNGTRLTVT.